This TCR beta chain was profiled in a study of tumor-infiltrating T cells and Merkel cell polyomavirus (TCRdb year 2017). For context, the study as a whole: In Merkel cell carcinoma patients, the study examined CD8+ T cells specific for the Merkel cell polyomavirus KLL epitope. Disease stage at presentation varied among the patients, and patient follow-up lasted a median of roughly three years, ranging from about 1.1 to 6.0 years. The majority of whole-tumor samples consisted of approximately 23-micron curls cut from formalin-fixed, paraffin-embedded tissue blocks. Of all the tumor samples in the study, one was a frozen nodal tumor digest and another was a flash-frozen core biopsy of a metastasis. TRB sequencing was performed on KLL-tetramer-sorted cells from blood or tumor-infiltrating lymphocytes in some 14 samples, as well as on eleven to twelve matched whole-tumor samples. Patient treatments varied, were not standardized, and included chemotherapy, radiation and immunotherapies.

Remarks on this clone: There is no known antigen for this receptor. No quality values exist for individual bases; no much larger clone is one base distant.

The library relied on the immunoSEQ multiplex PCR assay. Adaptive Biotechnologies (Seattle, WA) carried out genomic DNA extraction, TRB sequencing and normalization. The authors' analysis ran thus. Clonality was calculated as one minus the Shannon entropy of productive TRB sequences, normalized by log2 of unique productive sequences. To identify KLL-specific clonotypes in tumors, TCRbeta CDR3 amino acid sequences were matched against the sequences from the tetramer-sorted sample of each patient. As stored in TCRdb, this immuneACCESS dataset retains in-frame rearrangements with V and J assigned. A fraction of the clones does not appear; measured against another copy, unresolved V genes explain less than half of the discrepancy, and the remainder lacks a known reason. V and J calls and clone size are given by that table; D and trimming were obtained from the DNA. Counted in this sample were more than 2,500 clones; roughly four fifths of them appeared once. Of the sample, approximately 8.3% falls within the top ten clones.

CDR1 and CDR2 were assigned from the germline V gene (reference sequence) as SEHNR and FQNEAQ. Taken from cysteine to phenylalanine, the CDR3 has 11 residues. The retained sequence is limited to the CDR3, 33 bases, with the frame set at the first base. By immunohistochemistry, the tumors of all patients showed robust positive staining for Merkel cell polyomavirus Large T antigen. The study included approximately twelve Merkel cell carcinoma patients who had robust KLL-tetramer+ populations, above 0.04% of CD8+ T cells, in blood and/or cultured TIL. Every patient was Caucasian, and patient ages had a median of roughly 67 years and ranged from about 50 to 85 years. What the study reported, not specific to this receptor: KLL-specific TRB repertoires were diverse and mostly private, with just one public clonotype, shared by two patients, among approximately 400 unique sequences. Because only a single viral epitope was studied, T cells directed against other Merkel cell polyomavirus epitopes were not captured. More unique KLL-specific clonotypes in tumors (5-108 vs 0-3) was associated with a significant MCC-specific survival advantage (P = 0.0051). A higher intratumoral fraction of KLL-specific T cells (about 1.9-18% versus roughly 0-0.15%) was associated with significantly improved MCC-specific survival. The small sample size of the study (n of about 11 patients) is recognized as a limitation.

The V gene is TRBV7-9 and the J gene is TRBJ2-1, with the D gene not confidently named. Sequenced input: tumor tissue. This sequence was found in a man between 50 and 59 years old with Merkel cell carcinoma. The CDR3 here reads CCAGAYNEQFF. The DNA reads as follows: TGTTGTGCTGGAGCCTACAATGAGCAGTTCTTC.